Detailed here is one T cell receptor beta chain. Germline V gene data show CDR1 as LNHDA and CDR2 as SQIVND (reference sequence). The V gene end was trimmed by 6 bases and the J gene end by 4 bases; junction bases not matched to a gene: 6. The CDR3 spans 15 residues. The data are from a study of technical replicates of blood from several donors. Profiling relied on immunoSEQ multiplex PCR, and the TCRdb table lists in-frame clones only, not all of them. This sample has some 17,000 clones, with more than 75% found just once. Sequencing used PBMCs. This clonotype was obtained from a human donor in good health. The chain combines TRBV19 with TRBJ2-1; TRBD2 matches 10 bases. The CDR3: CASSPPSGGYNEQFF. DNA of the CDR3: TGTGCCAGTAGCCCACCTAGCGGGGGATACAATGAGCAGTTCTTC.